Listed below are T cell receptor beta chains from one sample, sequenced in a study of regulatory T cells in long-lasting Graves disease. TCRdb ran MiXCR on the multiplex PCR reads and lists one entry per CDR3 protein. The repertoire consists of a few hundred thousand distinct CDR3 sequences, with roughly 23% occurring once and the leading ten covering roughly an eighth. The starting material was peripheral blood mononuclear cells (PBMCs), obtained when the disease was refractory, from a patient treated with antithyroid drugs. The receptors were sampled from a female donor with Graves disease. Each CDR3 is given with its conserved first and last residue. D genes are given only for firm matches. Clone size is stated in some rows and not others, as once, few, many or a class when expanded.

d_gene: TRBD1
v_gene: TRBV28
j_gene: TRBJ2-7
abundance: many
CDR3nt: TGTGCCAGCAGTCCTCTACGATCGGACAGGGAACTTAACTACGAGCAGTACTTC
CDR3aa: CASSPLRSDRELNYEQYF

d_gene: -
v_gene: TRBV14
j_gene: TRBJ2-4
abundance: -
CDR3nt: TGTGCCAGCAGCCAAGTGGGGTTAGCCAAAAACATTCAGTACTTC
CDR3aa: CASSQVGLAKNIQYF

d_gene: TRBD1
v_gene: TRBV6-1
j_gene: TRBJ1-2
abundance: many
CDR3nt: TGTGCCAGCCGGGCGGGGACAGGAGTAGTTGGCTACACCTTC
CDR3aa: CASRAGTGVVGYTF

d_gene: -
v_gene: TRBV7-7
j_gene: TRBJ2-1
abundance: once
CDR3nt: TGTGCTAGTGCCGGGGGCCCTGGCAATGAGCAGTTCTTC
CDR3aa: CASAGGPGNEQFF

d_gene: TRBD2
v_gene: TRBV12-3/TRBV12-4
j_gene: TRBJ2-2
abundance: few
CDR3nt: TGTGCCAGCAGTTTAGGACTAGCGGGAGCGGCGTTGGACACCGGGGAGCTGTTTTTT
CDR3aa: CASSLGLAGAALDTGELFF

d_gene: -
v_gene: TRBV7-2
j_gene: TRBJ2-2
abundance: many
CDR3nt: TGTGCCAGCAGCTTAGAGGTCTTCATCGGGGAGCTGTTTTTT
CDR3aa: CASSLEVFIGELFF

d_gene: -
v_gene: TRBV7-8
j_gene: TRBJ1-5
abundance: many
CDR3nt: TGTGCCAGCAGCTTCGGTCCTCGGAATCAGCCCCAGCATTTT
CDR3aa: CASSFGPRNQPQHF

d_gene: TRBD1
v_gene: TRBV29-1
j_gene: TRBJ1-2
abundance: few
CDR3nt: TGCAGCGTTGAGGACAGGAGCTATGGCTACACCTTC
CDR3aa: CSVEDRSYGYTF

d_gene: -
v_gene: TRBV6-5
j_gene: TRBJ2-7
abundance: -
CDR3nt: TGTGCCAGCAGTTACTCGAAATGGGGGAACCACTACGAGCAGTACTTC
CDR3aa: CASSYSKWGNHYEQYF

d_gene: TRBD1
v_gene: TRBV5-1
j_gene: TRBJ1-2
abundance: -
CDR3nt: TGCGCCAGCAGCGGCCAGACAGGGGGCCCCGAGGGCTACACCTTC
CDR3aa: CASSGQTGGPEGYTF

d_gene: TRBD2
v_gene: TRBV28
j_gene: TRBJ2-1
abundance: few
CDR3nt: TGTGCCAGCAGTTTAGGTCGCAGCGGGGTAAATGAGCAGTTCTTC
CDR3aa: CASSLGRSGVNEQFF

d_gene: -
v_gene: TRBV12-3/TRBV12-4
j_gene: TRBJ1-1
abundance: many
CDR3nt: TGTGCCAGCAGGGCCGTAGGAATGAACACTGAAGCTTTCTTT
CDR3aa: CASRAVGMNTEAFF

d_gene: TRBD2
v_gene: TRBV6-2/TRBV6-3
j_gene: TRBJ2-7
abundance: many
CDR3nt: TGTGCCAGCGGTAGCGGGGGCTACGAGCAGTACTTC
CDR3aa: CASGSGGYEQYF

d_gene: -
v_gene: TRBV11-2
j_gene: TRBJ1-2
abundance: many
CDR3nt: TGTGCCAGCAGCTTAACAGGGCACCTCGATGGCTACACCTTC
CDR3aa: CASSLTGHLDGYTF

d_gene: -
v_gene: TRBV28
j_gene: TRBJ1-3
abundance: few
CDR3nt: TGTGCCAGCAGTCCCCTCCAGGGGCGAGTAGGAAACACCATATATTTT
CDR3aa: CASSPLQGRVGNTIYF

d_gene: -
v_gene: TRBV28
j_gene: TRBJ2-1
abundance: many
CDR3nt: TGTGCCAGCAGTCCCCCATCGCCGCTAAGCTCCTACAATGAGCAGTTCTTC
CDR3aa: CASSPPSPLSSYNEQFF

d_gene: -
v_gene: TRBV7-9
j_gene: TRBJ2-5
abundance: many
CDR3nt: TGTGCCAGCAGTAGAGGGGCGGGAGAGACCCAGTACTTC
CDR3aa: CASSRGAGETQYF

d_gene: TRBD1
v_gene: TRBV12-3/TRBV12-4
j_gene: TRBJ2-7
abundance: few
CDR3nt: TGTGCCAGCAGTTCCCGGGACAGGGTGTTCGAGCAGTACTTC
CDR3aa: CASSSRDRVFEQYF

d_gene: TRBD1
v_gene: TRBV30
j_gene: TRBJ1-4
abundance: few
CDR3nt: TGTGCCTGGAGCCGCAACAGGGGTGCTAATGAAAAACTGTTTTTT
CDR3aa: CAWSRNRGANEKLFF

d_gene: -
v_gene: TRBV7-3
j_gene: TRBJ2-7
abundance: many
CDR3nt: TGTGCCAGCAGCTCCGACAGCCGGAGCAGCGAGCAGTACTTC
CDR3aa: CASSSDSRSSEQYF

d_gene: TRBD1
v_gene: TRBV6-1
j_gene: TRBJ1-2
abundance: many
CDR3nt: TGTGCCAGCAGCCCTGACAGGGAACCTAACTATGGCTACACCTTC
CDR3aa: CASSPDREPNYGYTF

d_gene: -
v_gene: TRBV4-1
j_gene: TRBJ2-7
abundance: many
CDR3nt: TGCGCCAGCAGCCAAGAGAGCAGAGATACCTACGAGCAGTACTTC
CDR3aa: CASSQESRDTYEQYF

d_gene: -
v_gene: TRBV2
j_gene: TRBJ1-1
abundance: many
CDR3nt: TGTGCCAGCAGCGAAATGTCACCCCTTGGGACTGAAGCTTTCTTT
CDR3aa: CASSEMSPLGTEAFF

d_gene: -
v_gene: TRBV18
j_gene: TRBJ1-1
abundance: many
CDR3nt: TGTGCCAGCTCACCAAATTTCATTGAAGCTTTCTTT
CDR3aa: CASSPNFIEAFF

d_gene: -
v_gene: TRBV10-1
j_gene: TRBJ2-2
abundance: many
CDR3nt: TGCGCCAGCTATGACGGGGAGCTGTTTTTT
CDR3aa: CASYDGELFF

d_gene: TRBD2
v_gene: TRBV6-2/TRBV6-3
j_gene: TRBJ2-7
abundance: many
CDR3nt: TGTGCCAGCCTTCGCGGGGCGGGAGTCTTGTTCGAGCAGTACTTC
CDR3aa: CASLRGAGVLFEQYF

d_gene: -
v_gene: TRBV12-3/TRBV12-4
j_gene: TRBJ2-7
abundance: many
CDR3nt: TGTGCCAGCAGTTTAGAGCCCAGCGACTCCTACGAGCAGTACTTC
CDR3aa: CASSLEPSDSYEQYF

d_gene: -
v_gene: TRBV4-1
j_gene: TRBJ2-5
abundance: few
CDR3nt: TGCGCCAGCAGCCACCCTGCCAGCCAAGAGACCCAGTACTTC
CDR3aa: CASSHPASQETQYF

d_gene: -
v_gene: TRBV12-3/TRBV12-4
j_gene: TRBJ2-7
abundance: many
CDR3nt: TGTGCCAGCAGTTCCGCTCGACTACCTACCTACGAGCAGTACTTC
CDR3aa: CASSSARLPTYEQYF

d_gene: TRBD1
v_gene: TRBV4-1
j_gene: TRBJ1-1
abundance: few
CDR3nt: TGCGCCAGCAGCCACCCGGGACAGGAAGCTTTCTTT
CDR3aa: CASSHPGQEAFF

d_gene: -
v_gene: TRBV4-1
j_gene: TRBJ1-2
abundance: -
CDR3nt: TGCGCCAGCAGCCAAGATAGGCAGGGTGGCGGCTACACCTTC
CDR3aa: CASSQDRQGGGYTF

d_gene: -
v_gene: TRBV30
j_gene: TRBJ1-4
abundance: few
CDR3nt: TGTGCCTGGAGTGTTCCAGGAAGGGAAAAACTGTTTTTT
CDR3aa: CAWSVPGREKLFF

d_gene: -
v_gene: TRBV6-5
j_gene: TRBJ1-2
abundance: few
CDR3nt: TGTGCCAGCAGTTACGTCAGCTTTTATGGCTACACCTTC
CDR3aa: CASSYVSFYGYTF

d_gene: TRBD2
v_gene: TRBV6-2/TRBV6-3
j_gene: TRBJ2-1
abundance: many
CDR3nt: TGTGCCAGCAGTTACCGAACCAGCGGGAGGGGGTACAATGAGCAGTTCTTC
CDR3aa: CASSYRTSGRGYNEQFF

d_gene: -
v_gene: TRBV7-3
j_gene: TRBJ1-1
abundance: many
CDR3nt: TGTGCCAGCAGCTTACTAGGGAACACTGAAGCTTTCTTT
CDR3aa: CASSLLGNTEAFF

d_gene: -
v_gene: TRBV6-2/TRBV6-3
j_gene: TRBJ2-7
abundance: -
CDR3nt: TGTGCCAGCAGTTCCCTGTTCGGCGAGCAGTACTTC
CDR3aa: CASSSLFGEQYF

d_gene: -
v_gene: TRBV28
j_gene: TRBJ1-5
abundance: many
CDR3nt: TGTGCCAGCAGCCTGCTCGGACCTAATCAGCCCCAGCATTTT
CDR3aa: CASSLLGPNQPQHF

d_gene: -
v_gene: TRBV27
j_gene: TRBJ2-7
abundance: few
CDR3nt: TGTGCCAGCAGTTTTAGCGGTGGTATGTACGAGCAGTACTTC
CDR3aa: CASSFSGGMYEQYF

d_gene: -
v_gene: TRBV6-5
j_gene: TRBJ2-5
abundance: many
CDR3nt: TGTGCCAGCAGTTACTCGAGAGGGGGAACGGAGACCCAGTACTTC
CDR3aa: CASSYSRGGTETQYF

d_gene: -
v_gene: TRBV19
j_gene: TRBJ1-3
abundance: few
CDR3nt: TGTGCCAGTAGTAGGGTGGCACAAGGCTCTGGAAACACCATATATTTT
CDR3aa: CASSRVAQGSGNTIYF

d_gene: TRBD1
v_gene: TRBV28
j_gene: TRBJ2-2
abundance: many
CDR3nt: TGTGCCAGCAGTGGGGGACAGTTTAACACCGGGGAGCTGTTTTTT
CDR3aa: CASSGGQFNTGELFF

d_gene: TRBD1
v_gene: TRBV30
j_gene: TRBJ2-4
abundance: few
CDR3nt: TGTGCCTGGAGCAGACAGGGATTAAACATTCAGTACTTC
CDR3aa: CAWSRQGLNIQYF

d_gene: -
v_gene: TRBV2
j_gene: TRBJ2-6
abundance: many
CDR3nt: TGTGCCAGCAGTGAAGAAAGGGGGGCTGGGGCCAACGTCCTGACTTTC
CDR3aa: CASSEERGAGANVLTF

d_gene: TRBD2
v_gene: TRBV5-1
j_gene: TRBJ2-7
abundance: few
CDR3nt: TGCGCCAGCAGCTTGGTTCCTAGCGGCTACGAGCAGTACTTC
CDR3aa: CASSLVPSGYEQYF

d_gene: TRBD1
v_gene: TRBV10-2
j_gene: TRBJ2-7
abundance: many
CDR3nt: TGCGCCAGCCTGCTCAGGGACAGCTACGAGCAGTACTTC
CDR3aa: CASLLRDSYEQYF

d_gene: -
v_gene: TRBV3-1
j_gene: TRBJ2-6
abundance: many
CDR3nt: TGTGCCAGCAGCCAAGACACTCGGGGTAAGGGGGCCAACGTCCTGACTTTC
CDR3aa: CASSQDTRGKGANVLTF

d_gene: -
v_gene: TRBV18
j_gene: TRBJ2-7
abundance: many
CDR3nt: TGTGCCAGCAGTCCAGACGGAGACTACGAGCAGTACTTC
CDR3aa: CASSPDGDYEQYF

d_gene: -
v_gene: TRBV10-3
j_gene: TRBJ2-7
abundance: few
CDR3nt: TGTGCCATCAGTGCCGACAGAATCACCTACGAGCAGTACTTC
CDR3aa: CAISADRITYEQYF

d_gene: TRBD2
v_gene: TRBV12-3/TRBV12-4
j_gene: TRBJ2-7
abundance: few
CDR3nt: TGTGCCAGCAGTTTAGCGGGGGGGGACTCCTACGAGCAGTACTTC
CDR3aa: CASSLAGGDSYEQYF

d_gene: -
v_gene: TRBV20-1
j_gene: TRBJ1-2
abundance: few
CDR3nt: TGCAGTGCTAGAGATTACAGGACAGACTATGGCTACACCTTC
CDR3aa: CSARDYRTDYGYTF

d_gene: -
v_gene: TRBV28
j_gene: TRBJ2-4
abundance: few
CDR3nt: TGTGCCAGCGGAGGGGCCAAAAACACTCAGTACTTC
CDR3aa: CASGGAKNTQYF